The 8 T cell receptor beta chains below were found in one sample sequenced in a study of cytomegalovirus exposure and HLA in healthy donors. The PCR was carried out with 60 Vbeta primers and 13 Jbeta primers. Generated by immunoSEQ multiplex PCR, the TCRdb table keeps only in-frame clones and is missing some. This table holds about 260,000 clones, about four fifths found once. The sequencing input was PBMCs. These receptors came from a woman aged 40 to 55 in good health and CMV-seropositive.

The chain couples TRBV29-1 to TRBJ2-3; 7 positions agree with TRBD2. CDR1 and CDR2 (germline): SQVTM, ANQGSEA. The junction had 0 bases not matched to a gene; V was cut back by 3 bases and J by 0 bases. The CDR3 has 13 amino acids. Here the CDR3 reads CSVERGSTDTQYF. The CDR3 bases are TGCAGCGTTGAGCGGGGGAGCACAGATACGCAGTATTTT.

This chain uses TRBV25-1 with TRBJ2-1; 8 bases fit TRBD1. The CDR3 has 16 amino acids. Per germline, CDR1 MGHDK and CDR2 SYGVNS. V trimming: 5 bases; J trimming: 3 bases; junction bases outside the gene matches: 9. The CDR3 DNA follows: TGTGCCAGCAGTCCCCCTACAGGGGGTTTCTACAATGAGCAGTTCTTC. Its protein is CASSPPTGGFYNEQFF.

The chain combines TRBV11-1 with TRBJ1-2, with TRBD1 as a possible D gene (6 bases). V shed 4 bases and J shed 2 bases, with 14 bases lying between them. Germline CDR1 is SGHAT and CDR2 is FQDESV (reference sequence). This CDR3 comprises 15 residues. The chain's CDR3 is CASSSVRGWNYGYTF. CDR3 in DNA: TGTGCCAGCAGCTCTGTCAGGGGCTGGAACTATGGCTACACCTTC.

This clone was counted once. Distinct nucleotide sequences in the sample also encode this CDR3. The gene calls are TRBV30 and TRBJ1-1; D perhaps matches TRBD1 (5 bases). The CDR3 is 13 amino acids. Germline values: CDR1 GTSNPN, CDR2 SVGIG (reference sequence). The V and J ends lost 0 bases and 1 base respectively, with 6 bases between them. The CDR3 DNA reads as TGTGCCTGGAGTGTAAGGGGGAACACTGAAGCTTTCTTT. Translated: CAWSVRGNTEAFF.

The V gene is TRBV28, the J gene TRBJ1-6, with D perhaps matching TRBD1 (6 bases). The germline V gene encodes CDR1 MDHEN and CDR2 SYDVKM. V lost 6 bases and J lost 10, with 16 bases in between. CDR3 length: 14 amino acids. Here the CDR3 DNA reads TGTGCCAGCAGGGCCGGGACAAGTGACTCACCCCTCCACTTT. Protein product: CASRAGTSDSPLHF.

V is TRBV19 and J is TRBJ2-7; D call uncertain. The germline V gene has CDR1 LNHDA and CDR2 SQIVND (reference sequence). The V end was cut by 6 bases, the J end by 0 bases, with 9 bases between. The CDR3 loop spans 13 amino acids. CDR3 DNA sequence: TGTGCCAGTAGCCCCTCGAGCTCCTACGAGCAGTACTTC. Translation gives CASSPSSSYEQYF.

The chain uses TRBV5-1 and TRBJ2-7; D might be TRBD2 (6 bases). Looked up from germline, CDR1 is SGHRS and CDR2 is YFSETQ. This CDR3 has 16 residues. The germline V and J ends were trimmed by 0 bases and 0 bases, with 13 bases remaining between them. CDR3 sequence (DNA): TGCGCCAGCAGCTTGGCCGGGGGAATTAGCTCCTACGAGCAGTACTTC. It translates to CASSLAGGISSYEQYF.

The chain uses TRBV27 and TRBJ2-1, with 10 bases that match TRBD2. V lost 7 bases, J lost 0 bases, and 3 bases stayed unmatched. Germline-derived CDR1 and CDR2 are MNHEY and SMNVEV (reference sequence). CDR3 length equals 15 residues. CDR3 protein: CASKASGSSYNEQFF. The DNA for the CDR3 is TGTGCCAGCAAAGCTAGCGGGAGCTCCTACAATGAGCAGTTCTTC.